This T cell receptor (beta chain) derives from a study of blood T cell repertoires in COVID-19. Study-wide background: Sites in the United States, Italy and Spain provided acute and convalescent COVID-19 samples. Nucleic acid was either cDNA or gDNA, and it came from T cells, B-cell-depleted T cells, or PBMCs.

V lost 6 bases and J lost 8, with 11 bases in between. This CDR3 spans 13 amino acids. The data were produced by immunoSEQ multiplex PCR, yet TCRdb's version contains in-frame clones alone and is incomplete. The profile shows approximately 260,000 clones, approximately 84% of them singletons. In assigning cohorts, the study relied on participant-reported clinical history. The sequencing input was PBMCs or T cells enriched from blood (not recorded which). The receptor's source is a woman aged 40 to 55 with acute COVID-19. V is TRBV12-3 or TRBV12-4 and J is TRBJ1-6, with D possibly being TRBD1 (6 bases). As DNA, the CDR3 is TGTGCCAGCAGCCCTAGACAGGATTCACCCCTCCACTTT. It translates to CASSPRQDSPLHF.